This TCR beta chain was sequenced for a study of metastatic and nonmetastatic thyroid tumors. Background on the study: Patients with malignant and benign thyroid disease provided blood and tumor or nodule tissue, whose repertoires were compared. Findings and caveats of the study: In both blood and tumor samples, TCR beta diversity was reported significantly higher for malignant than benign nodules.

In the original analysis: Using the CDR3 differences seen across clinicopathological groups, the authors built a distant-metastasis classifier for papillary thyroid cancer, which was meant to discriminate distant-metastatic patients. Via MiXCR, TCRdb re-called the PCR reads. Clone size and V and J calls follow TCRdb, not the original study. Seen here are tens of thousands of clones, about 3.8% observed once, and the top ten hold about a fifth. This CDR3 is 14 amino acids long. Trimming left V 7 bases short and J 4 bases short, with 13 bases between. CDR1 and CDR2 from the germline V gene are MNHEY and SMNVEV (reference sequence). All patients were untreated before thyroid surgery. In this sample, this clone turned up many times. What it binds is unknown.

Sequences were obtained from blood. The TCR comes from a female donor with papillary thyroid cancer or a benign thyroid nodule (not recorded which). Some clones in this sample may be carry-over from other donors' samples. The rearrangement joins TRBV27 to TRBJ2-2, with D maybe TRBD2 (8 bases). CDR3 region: CASKGAGGTGELFF. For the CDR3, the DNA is TGTGCCAGCAAGGGGGCGGGAGGCACCGGGGAGCTGTTTTTT.